These 20 T cell receptor beta chains share one sample of origin, sequenced in a study of cytomegalovirus exposure and HLA in healthy donors. PCR primers comprised 60 Vbeta and 13 Jbeta primers. The data were produced by immunoSEQ multiplex PCR, yet TCRdb's version contains in-frame clones alone and is incomplete. The table records 70,000 to 100,000 clones, more than 75% of them present only once. The sequencing sample was made of PBMCs. The origin of the receptors is a woman between 50 and 59 years old in good health and CMV-seropositive.

The chain employs TRBV19 and TRBJ1-1; D might be TRBD1 (6 bases). V dropped 4 bases and J dropped 1 base, with 19 bases sitting between them. Germline V gene data show CDR1 as LNHDA and CDR2 as SQIVND (reference sequence). CDR3 length: 17 residues. The CDR3 DNA is TGTGCCAGTAGTACGGATCGTGGACAGCTCTCGAACACTGAAGCTTTCTTT. Its protein is CASSTDRGQLSNTEAFF.

V gene TRBV6-5 combines with J gene TRBJ1-2; TRBD1 is a possible D gene (6 bases). The CDR3 covers 14 residues. Looked up from germline, CDR1 is MNHEY and CDR2 is SVGAGI. V was pared by 2 bases and J by 4 bases, with 11 bases between. The CDR3 DNA reads as TGTGCCAGCAGTTACCAGGGGATGAGCTATGGCTACACCTTC. Its translation: CASSYQGMSYGYTF.

The chain recombines TRBV4-1 with TRBJ2-5, with D possibly matching TRBD1 (5 bases). V was shortened by 0 bases and J by 3 bases, with 8 bases between the two germline ends. Germline CDR1 MGHRA, CDR2 YSYEKL. The CDR3 sequence is 14 residues long. In DNA form, the CDR3 reads TGCGCCAGCAGCCAAGAAGCCAGGGAAGAGACCCAGTACTTC. It yields the protein CASSQEAREETQYF.

The chain recombines TRBV5-1 with TRBJ2-3; D possibly corresponds to TRBD1 (5 bases). Trimming left V 2 bases short and J 3 bases short, with 10 bases between. Germline CDR1 SGHRS, CDR2 YFSETQ. This CDR3 is built from 14 residues. CDR3 sequence reads: CASSLVGPTDTQYF. The CDR3 DNA follows: TGCGCCAGCAGCTTAGTGGGGCCAACAGATACGCAGTATTTT.

The chain links TRBV18 to TRBJ2-7, with TRBD2 identical over 10 bases. V lost 6 bases and J lost 1; bases outside the gene matches: 6. CDR1 is KGHSH, CDR2 LQKENI, per germline. The CDR3 sequence is 15 residues long. DNA of the CDR3: TGTGCCAGCTCGGGGTTACTAGCGGGGTCCTACGAGCAGTACTTC. Encoded protein: CASSGLLAGSYEQYF.

The chain recombines TRBV9 with TRBJ2-1; 9 bases agree with TRBD2. This CDR3 has 15 amino acids. J gave up 10 bases and V 0 bases, and 8 bases lay outside the gene matches. Per germline, CDR1 SGDLS and CDR2 YYNGEE. CDR3 protein: CASSVEVSGRGEQFF. Here the CDR3 DNA reads TGTGCCAGCAGCGTAGAAGTTAGCGGGAGAGGGGAGCAGTTCTTC.

The chain has TRBV2 and TRBJ1-5; D not resolved. The ends were cut back, 5 bases at V and 7 bases at J, with 15 bases in the middle. Germline V gene lookup returns CDR1 SNHLY and CDR2 FYNNEI. The CDR3 loop spans 14 amino acids. CDR3 amino acids: CASSLGEGEQPQHF. CDR3 DNA: TGTGCCAGCAGTCTCGGGGAGGGAGAACAGCCCCAGCATTTT.

This chain connects TRBV7-2 to TRBJ2-1, with 8 bases fitting TRBD1. The V gene's germline CDR1 is SGHTA and CDR2 FQGNSA. J gave up 9 bases and V 4 bases, and 11 bases lay outside the gene matches. The CDR3 length is 15 residues. CDR3 loop: CASSSTLDRDGEQFF. The CDR3 DNA sequence: TGTGCCAGCAGCTCAACCCTGGACAGGGATGGTGAGCAGTTCTTC.

The chain uses TRBV27 and TRBJ1-1; the D is unclear. The ends were cut back, 2 bases at V and 4 bases at J, with 8 bases in the middle. Germline V gene lookup returns CDR1 MNHEY and CDR2 SMNVEV (reference sequence). The CDR3 has 13 residues. The CDR3 reads CASSLGQITEAFF. The CDR3, as DNA: TGTGCCAGCAGTTTAGGGCAGATCACTGAAGCTTTCTTT.

This chain connects TRBV29-1 to TRBJ1-1; TRBD1 agrees at 10 bases. V lost 7 bases, J lost 0 bases, and 8 bases stayed unmatched. The CDR3 has 15 residues. Germline V gene sequence: CDR1 SQVTM, CDR2 ANQGSEA. The CDR3 is CSAGDRGGMNTEAFF. Written as DNA, the CDR3 is TGCAGCGCCGGGGACAGGGGCGGAATGAACACTGAAGCTTTCTTT.

This chain joins TRBV5-1 and TRBJ1-2; TRBD1 agrees at 9 bases. The CDR3 totals 14 residues. The V gene end was trimmed by 4 bases and the J gene end by 8 bases; junction bases not matched to a gene: 9. The germline V gene has CDR1 SGHRS and CDR2 YFSETQ. Here the CDR3 DNA reads TGCGCCAGCAGCACCGGGACAGGGCCGAGGGGCTACACCTTC. It translates to CASSTGTGPRGYTF.

V gene TRBV9 combines with J gene TRBJ2-7; the D gene is possibly TRBD1 (7 bases). The CDR3 is 15 residues long. CDR1 and CDR2 from the germline V gene are SGDLS and YYNGEE. V was trimmed by 0 bases and J by 7 bases, leaving 17 bases between them. CDR3 loop: CASSVESTGAGEQYF. The CDR3 DNA is TGTGCCAGCAGCGTAGAGAGTACAGGGGCGGGGGAGCAGTACTTC. Based on the CDR3 plus reference TRBV9 and TRBJ2-7, the full variable domain is DSGVTQTPKHLITATGQRVTLRCSPRSGDLSVYWYQQSLDQGLQFLIQYYNGEERAKGNILERFSAQQFPDLHSELNLSSLELGDSALYFCASSVESTGAGEQYFGPGTRLTVT.

As for this clone: This sample includes further DNA sequences coding for the same CDR3. This chain links TRBV5-1 with TRBJ1-1; 11 bases agree with TRBD1. CDR3 length: 15 amino acids. The trim removed 3 bases at V and 2 bases at J, leaving 3 bases unmatched. Germline V lookup: CDR1 SGHRS, CDR2 YFSETQ. CDR3 DNA: TGCGCCAGCAGCTCCGGGACAGGGGGTAACACTGAAGCTTTCTTT. This codes for CASSSGTGGNTEAFF.

This rearrangement joins TRBV27 to TRBJ1-1; 7 nucleotides align to TRBD1. CDR1 is MNHEY and CDR2 is SMNVEV in the germline V gene (reference sequence). The CDR3 covers 14 residues. V lost 3 bases to trimming and J lost 0 bases; unmatched junction nucleotides: 1. CDR3 residues: CASSLDRLNTEAFF. In nucleotides, the CDR3 is TGTGCCAGCAGTTTGGACAGGTTGAACACTGAAGCTTTCTTT.

This chain uses TRBV4-2 with TRBJ2-7; TRBD2 might be the D (5 bases). Germline V gives CDR1 LGHNA, CDR2 YNFKEQ. V shed 0 bases and J shed 4 bases, with 7 bases lying between them. The CDR3 extends over 13 amino acids. The CDR3 spells CASSQDRGYEQYV. CDR3 DNA sequence: TGTGCCAGCAGCCAAGATCGGGGATACGAGCAGTACGTC.

This chain uses TRBV27 with TRBJ2-3; TRBD1 aligns across 9 bases. Looked up from germline, CDR1 is MNHEY and CDR2 is SMNVEV (reference sequence). This CDR3 has 15 amino acids. After removal of 6 bases from V and 3 bases from J, the junction contained 7 bases not matched to a gene. The CDR3 region has the DNA TGTGCCAGCAGCCGCGTGGGGACAGGGACAGATACGCAGTATTTT. Residues: CASSRVGTGTDTQYF.

The rearrangement joins TRBV7-9 to TRBJ1-1; tentatively, D is TRBD1 (5 bases). CDR3 length equals 15 residues. Germline V lookup: CDR1 SEHNR, CDR2 FQNEAQ (reference sequence). Trimming shortened V by 2 bases and J by 0 bases, and 10 bases separated the two germline ends. CDR3 region: CASSLWRGLNTEAFF. The CDR3 DNA reads TGTGCCAGCAGCTTATGGCGGGGCTTGAACACTGAAGCTTTCTTT.

This chain links TRBV7-9 with TRBJ1-1, with D unclear. The CDR3 is 12 residues long. V was pared by 2 bases and J by 2 bases, with 3 bases between. The V gene's germline CDR1 is SEHNR and CDR2 FQNEAQ (reference sequence). Here the CDR3 DNA reads TGTGCCAGCAGCTTAACTAACACTGAAGCTTTCTTT. Its protein is CASSLTNTEAFF.

The V gene is TRBV5-1, the J gene TRBJ1-2; 8 positions agree with TRBD1. The ends lost 4 bases at V and 2 bases at J; junction bases unmatched: 7. Germline lookup yields CDR1 SGHRS and CDR2 YFSETQ. This CDR3 is built from 15 residues. CDR3 DNA: TGCGCCAGCAGCACAGGACAGGGATGGAACTATGGCTACACCTTC. This codes for CASSTGQGWNYGYTF.

The chain employs TRBV2 and TRBJ1-1; D perhaps matches TRBD1 (6 bases). The CDR3 is 13 residues long. Trimming pared 9 bases from V and 1 base from J, leaving 12 bases between. Germline V lookup: CDR1 SNHLY, CDR2 FYNNEI. CDR3 amino acids: CARAIQGNTEAFF. CDR3 in DNA: TGTGCCAGAGCTATACAGGGGAACACTGAAGCTTTCTTT.